This T cell receptor (beta chain) was recovered during a study of beta chain features in type 1 diabetes (dated by TCRdb to 2016 to 2018). As for the study more broadly: Mean age, gender distribution, total cell number and subset yield did not differ between patients and healthy donors. A total of 100 million to 110 million sorted cells were examined across all samples, and a strong correlation was observed between cell number per subset and RNA yield. Regulatory and stem cell-like memory subsets were isolated from only 8 patients and about 8 healthy donors, whereas naive and central memory subsets came from all 28 donors. In the study, TCRB repertoires of sorted circulating CD4+ T cell subsets from recently diagnosed type 1 diabetes patients were compared with those of matched healthy donors.

As concerns this clone: Its antigen target is currently unknown. No base qualities exist here, and no much larger clone lies one base off it. The sample carries other DNA sequences with the same CDR3.

Each donor gave one peripheral blood draw, averaging approximately 0.11 L, which was collected into heparinised tubes. A BD FACSAria II and a panel including CD45RO, CCR7, CD25, CD127, CD95 and CD27 were used to sort naive, central memory, regulatory and stem cell-like memory CD4+ T cells. All sorted populations exceeded 98% purity. PBMCs were separated immediately by Lymphoprep density gradient centrifugation and were stained directly, without being cultured. To minimize batch effects, samples were stained and sorted in pairs, one healthy donor with one patient per experiment. Results and caveats for the whole study, not just this receptor: In all four CD4+ subsets, TCRB CDR3 length was moderately but significantly shorter in type 1 diabetes patients. At VDJ recombination sites, patients with type 1 diabetes made fewer insertions and deleted more nucleotides, a pattern implying thymic rearrangement abnormalities. PCR might favor shorter templates, but patient and control samples were amplified and corrected together, so any skew would affect both groups equally. Because small numbers of individuals were included in the HLA sub-analyses, any influence of HLA type on TCRB rearrangement was left unresolved. Because cDNA rather than genomic DNA was sequenced, highly expressing activated cells could have been over-represented, although no difference in activation and CD3 levels was found between groups. Naive, central memory and regulatory TCRB repertoires appeared more similar among patients than among healthy donors.

The High Capacity cDNA Reverse Transcription Kit was used to reverse transcribe all of the isolated RNA, meaning that expressed TCRB transcripts were what got sequenced. Deep immunoSEQ sequencing was applied to naive, central memory and regulatory T cell samples, giving an average of around 3.8 million total reads per sample. After sorted cells were lysed in RLT buffer, RNA was extracted with DNase-treated RNeasy Micro or Mini kits, with the choice depending on cell number. To prevent cross-contamination, each cell subset was processed individually, whereas patient and healthy donor samples were processed jointly. The immunoSEQ multiplex PCR was used to amplify TCRB sequences from cDNA, generating 87-bp fragments that spanned the CDR3 region. Sequencing of the amplicons was performed on the Illumina HiSeq platform. The authors' analysis ran thus. Synthetic template baselines were used to correct PCR bias computationally, reads within Hamming distance 2 were collapsed together, and singletons that could not be merged were discarded. Reads were aligned against IMGT to assign V, D and J genes, CDR3 length and insertions or deletions at six rearrangement sites. Clonotype counts were normalized to sorted cell number within each subset before computing true diversity and Gini coefficients with the tcR R package. Repertoire sharing was quantified using the overlap coefficient calculated on TCRB nucleotide sequences. As a proxy for the pre-selection repertoire, out-of-frame TCRB sequences from naive cells were analyzed. In its TCRdb copy, this immuneACCESS table keeps in-frame sequences only and misses some clones. Where compared with another copy, unresolved V genes explain less than half of these, and the others have no known cause. That table is the source of V, J and clone size, and D and trimming were worked out from the DNA. The sample yields 300,000 or so clones; approximately 15% were counted once. The ten largest clonotypes hold roughly 0.015% of the sample.

Sequenced input: naive CD4+ T cells from blood. The cell subset or site tag for this specimen amounts to: true naive CD4+ T cells. This receptor was identified in a woman aged 18-29 years with type 1 diabetes.

Here is the DNA: TGCAGTGCTAGGCGGAACAATGAGCAGTTCTTC. Its product reads: CSARRNNEQFF. In this chain, TRBV20-1 is recombined with TRBJ2-1; no D gene call is confident. The CDR1 and CDR2 encoded by the germline V gene (reference sequence) are DFQATT and SNEGSKA. CDR3 length: 11 amino acids, cysteine to phenylalanine. Only the CDR3 part of the read is kept: 33 bases, read in frame from the first base. Relative to germline, V is 3 bases shorter and J is 5 bases shorter, with 5 bases between their ends.